The T cell receptor (beta chain) described here comes from a study of metastatic and nonmetastatic thyroid tumors. Study-wide context: Repertoires were compared across blood and tumor or nodule tissue from malignant and benign thyroid patients.

Deletions cut 1 base from V and 7 bases from J, with 9 bases between. The CDR3 is 13 residues long. Germline CDR1 and CDR2: SGHRS and YFSETQ. Ahead of thyroid surgery, no patient had received treatment of any kind. Original methodology: Between-group CDR3 differences, defined by clinicopathological status, yielded a distant-metastasis classifier for papillary thyroid cancer. Via MiXCR, TCRdb re-called the PCR reads. TCRdb, not the authors, supplied the V and J calls. The data show 3,000 to 3,500 clones, with about 32% seen just once and roughly 32% held by the top ten. General observations from the study: Significantly higher TCR beta diversity was reportedly seen in malignant thyroid tumors than benign nodules, in blood and tumor.

There are a few counts of this clone. The antigen is undetermined. The chain employs TRBV5-1 and TRBJ1-5; no definite D call. The specimen was adjacent normal tissue. The origin of this receptor is a male donor with papillary thyroid cancer or a benign thyroid nodule (not recorded which). Some clones in this sample may be carry-over from other donors' samples. For the CDR3, the DNA is TGCGCCAGCAGCTTGTCGGGAGACCAGCCCCAGCATTTT. Its translation: CASSLSGDQPQHF. The whole variable domain, filled in from reference TRBV5-1 and TRBJ1-5, reads KAGVTQTPRYLIKTRGQQVTLSCSPISGHRSVSWYQQTPGQGLQFLFEYFSETQRNKGNFPGRFSGRQFSNSRSEMNVSTLELGDSALYLCASSLSGDQPQHFGDGTRLSIL.